The 3 T cell receptor beta chains listed next were all sequenced from one sample in a study of T cell repertoires in cytomegalovirus infection. TCRdb re-called the reads through MiXCR, storing one row per CDR3 protein. The table includes about 300,000 distinct CDR3 sequences, roughly 9.3% detected once. Sequencing used PBMCs. Source of these receptors: a human donor in good health (CMV status not recorded). Some clones in this sample may be carry-over from other donors' samples.

This clonotype has just a few counts. This rearrangement joins TRBV7-9 to TRBJ1-4, with D possibly being TRBD1 (6 bases). The V and J ends lost 5 bases and 8 bases respectively, with 18 bases between them. There are 15 residues in the CDR3. Germline lookup yields CDR1 SEHNR and CDR2 FQNEAQ (reference sequence). The DNA for the CDR3 is TGTGCCAGCAGCAAACCCGGGACATGGGACGAAAAACTGTTTTTT. This codes for CASSKPGTWDEKLFF.

This clonotype was counted ten times or more. This chain connects TRBV25-1 to TRBJ2-5, with no clear D. Germline V gives CDR1 MGHDK, CDR2 SYGVNS. CDR3 size: 12 residues. V gave up 4 bases and J gave up 5 bases, with 8 bases separating them. Here the CDR3 reads CASSGPSETQYF. The CDR3 nucleotides read TGTGCCAGCAGTGGACCTTCGGAGACCCAGTACTTC.

This clonotype was observed a handful of times. The chain employs TRBV5-1 and TRBJ1-6; TRBD1 aligns across 7 bases. This CDR3 contains 13 residues. Per germline, CDR1 SGHRS and CDR2 YFSETQ. The trim removed 2 bases at V and 8 bases at J, leaving 1 base unmatched. This chain's CDR3 is CASSFRGDSPLHF. As DNA, the CDR3 is TGCGCCAGCAGCTTCAGGGGGGATTCACCCCTCCACTTT.